This entry lists 6 T cell receptor beta chains sequenced from one sample in a study of blood T cell repertoires in COVID-19. Assay: immunoSEQ multiplex PCR; the TCRdb copy retains only in-frame clones and omits some. Found here are 90,000 or so clones, under 90% of them singletons; the top ten hold 3% to 4%. Sequencing was done on a sample of peripheral blood. These TCRs come from an older woman with acute or convalescent COVID-19.

In this sample, this clone turned up once. V is TRBV4-1 and J is TRBJ2-2, with 8 bases identical to TRBD2. V lost 5 bases, J lost 2 bases, and 7 bases stayed unmatched. Germline loops: CDR1 MGHRA, CDR2 YSYEKL. The CDR3 is 16 residues long. This CDR3 reads CASSGWRGANTGELFF. DNA of the CDR3: TGCGCCAGCAGCGGGTGGCGGGGGGCCAACACCGGGGAGCTGTTTTTT.

The V and J genes are TRBV4-2 and TRBJ2-1; 10 nucleotides line up with TRBD1. Germline CDR1 reads LGHNA; CDR2 reads YNFKEQ. V shed 4 bases, J shed 4 bases, and the junction held 7 bases outside the gene matches. The CDR3 consists of 16 residues. CDR3 in DNA: TGTGCCAGCAGCCCCACTGGGACAGGGGATTACAATGAGCAGTTCTTC. This sequence encodes CASSPTGTGDYNEQFF.

In its sample, this clone was seen once. The genes are TRBV28 and TRBJ2-5; TRBD1 might be the D (5 bases). V shed 11 bases and J shed 0 bases, with 13 bases lying between them. The CDR3 spans 13 residues. CDR1 and CDR2 (germline): MDHEN, SYDVKM. The CDR3 sequence: CASGAGYQETQYF. The CDR3 bases are TGTGCCTCTGGGGCCGGGTACCAAGAGACCCAGTACTTC.

This chain uses TRBV19 with TRBJ2-2, with TRBD1 as a possible D gene (7 bases). CDR1 LNHDA and CDR2 SQIVND come from the germline V gene (reference sequence). Trimming took off 5 bases at V and 5 bases at J, with 18 bases between the two ends. The CDR3 totals 16 residues. The CDR3 loop is CASSGGGGFGTGELFF. Written as DNA, the CDR3 is TGTGCCAGTAGTGGAGGGGGCGGCTTTGGGACCGGGGAGCTGTTTTTT.

V gene TRBV28 combines with J gene TRBJ1-4, with 8 positions matching TRBD1. After removal of 5 bases from V and 5 bases from J, the junction contained 4 bases not matched to a gene. The CDR3 sequence is 14 residues long. Germline V CDR1 and CDR2: MDHEN, SYDVKM. CDR3 nucleotide sequence: TGTGCCAGCAGTCAACAGGGGGAAAATGAAAAACTGTTTTTT. The encoded protein is CASSQQGENEKLFF.

This chain uses TRBV18 with TRBJ2-4, with 7 bases lining up with TRBD2. The CDR3 consists of 13 residues. Germline assignment: CDR1 KGHSH and CDR2 LQKENI. Trimming cost V 6 bases and J 5 bases; bases outside gene matches: 4. CDR3 coding DNA: TGTGCCAGCTCTCTGGGAGGGGAAAACATTCAGTACTTC. It specifies CASSLGGENIQYF. Supplemented by reference TRBV18 and TRBJ2-4, the full variable domain reads NAGVMQNPRHLVRRRGQEARLRCSPMKGHSHVYWYRQLPEEGLKFMVYLQKENIIDESGMPKERFSAEFPKEGPSILRIQQVVRGDSAAYFCASSLGGENIQYFGAGTRLSVL.